The TCR beta chain described here comes from a study of blood T cells in healthy people across ages. Next came a second PCR, run for about 6 to 11 cycles, which used a sample-barcoded 5' primer along with a J-beta primer mix. One entry per CDR3 protein results from TCRdb running MiXCR on the 5' RACE reads. The table records around 1,000,000 distinct CDR3 sequences, less than 25% of them present only once. V was trimmed by 5 bases and J by 6 bases, leaving 13 bases between them. The CDR3 runs 14 residues. Looked up from germline, CDR1 is SGHTA and CDR2 is FQGNSA. Another study also made use of these data, one on T cells of mothers and their children.

This sequence originates from a girl aged 2-15 years in good health. The chain combines TRBV7-2 with TRBJ1-4; D not resolved. The material sequenced was blood. CDR3 nucleotide sequence: TGTGCCAGCAGCCCCTTCCGGAATTATGAAAAACTGTTTTTT. Its protein product is CASSPFRNYEKLFF.